The present T cell receptor (beta chain) was sequenced within a study of T cells in localized non-small cell lung cancer. This clone qualifies as large. Sequencing was performed with immunoSEQ multiplex PCR; in TCRdb, only in-frame clones are kept and a portion is missing. This sample has about 2,800 clones, with roughly 43% found just once. This receptor was identified in a male donor aged 60 or older with stage I squamous cell lung carcinoma. The sequencing used lung tumor tissue, collected before any cancer treatment.

The DNA of the CDR3 is TGTGCCAGCAGCTTGGATGCGGGGGAGGTTTACAATGAGCAGTTCTTC. It translates to CASSLDAGEVYNEQFF. The genes are TRBV11-3 and TRBJ2-1, with 7 positions matching TRBD2. This CDR3 spans 16 amino acids. Losses at the gene ends were 3 bases for V and 4 bases for J; bases not matched to a gene: 9. Per the germline V gene, CDR1 is SGHNT and CDR2 is YENEEA.